Below are 9 T cell receptor beta chains sequenced from a single sample in a study of T cells expressing NK-cell markers. TCRdb derives one entry per CDR3 protein from the 5' RACE reads, leaving out DNA. Reported are about 460,000 distinct CDR3 sequences; the ten largest clones contain more than 1.4%. The sequencing input was blood T cells: a sorted CD56 or NKG2C T cell subset, CD4+ or CD8+ T cells, or bulk PBMC T cells (not recorded which). The receptors stem from a woman in her forties or fifties in good health.

The chain uses TRBV5-1 and TRBJ2-5. This CDR3 spans 14 amino acids. CDR1 and CDR2 from the germline V gene are SGHRS and YFSETQ. The CDR3 sequence: CASSFLSNQETQYF.

The chain is built from TRBV12-3 or TRBV12-4 and TRBJ2-3; absent DNA, TCRdb's TRBD1 call cannot be checked. CDR3 length: 14 residues. The CDR3 region is CASSTNRGSDTQYF.

The CDR3 sequence is CAISEGTSGNEQFF. The chain joins TRBV10-3 to TRBJ2-1; TCRdb gives TRBD2 as the D gene, but with no DNA this cannot be confirmed. The length of the CDR3 is 14 residues. The germline CDR1 and CDR2 sequences are ENHRY and SYGVKD.

V and J are TRBV12-3 or TRBV12-4 and TRBJ2-1; lacking DNA, the TRBD2 call made by TCRdb goes unchecked. CDR3 length: 13 amino acids. CDR3 region: CASSFSRAGEQFF.

The chain recombines TRBV20-1 with TRBJ2-7; as DNA is missing, the TRBD1 call by TCRdb cannot be tested. Germline V gene lookup returns CDR1 DFQATT and CDR2 SNEGSKA (reference sequence). The CDR3 runs to 13 residues. This CDR3 reads CSANRQGKGEQYF.

The chain links TRBV30 to TRBJ1-2. CDR3 length: 14 residues. Germline CDR1 reads GTSNPN; CDR2 reads SVGIG (reference sequence). The CDR3 is CAWSVPGADYGYTF.

This rearrangement joins TRBV4-1 to TRBJ2-3; the D call of TRBD2 rests on TCRdb alone, since no DNA is present to check it. In germline, CDR1 is MGHRA, CDR2 YSYEKL. The CDR3 spans 17 residues. This chain's CDR3 is CASSPDVGGRGMDTQYF.

The chain couples TRBV21-1 to TRBJ2-5; TCRdb's assignment of TRBD1 cannot be checked, as there is no DNA. TRBV21-1 counts as a pseudogene. The CDR3 is 17 residues long. The CDR3 protein is CASSKGQIQVYQETQYF.

V usage is TRBV20-1 and J usage is TRBJ1-6; lacking DNA, the TRBD1 call made by TCRdb goes unchecked. This CDR3 contains 13 residues. The V gene's germline CDR1 is DFQATT and CDR2 SNEGSKA (reference sequence). Here the CDR3 reads CSANPTGGYALHF.